A single sample gave rise to the 26 T cell receptor beta chains below, sequenced in a study of shared clonotypes between healthy human individuals. Profiling relied on immunoSEQ multiplex PCR, and the TCRdb table lists in-frame clones only, not all of them. The sample shows roughly 2.5 million clones, 90% to 95% of them seen only once. Sequenced material: naive CD4+ T cells sorted from blood. Subset: CD45RA+ positively selected. Every receptor here comes from a man younger than 35 in good health.

This clone has just one count. The rearrangement uses TRBV30 and TRBJ1-5; TRBD1 matches 10 bases. CDR3 length: 13 residues. J was trimmed by 7 bases and V by 8 bases; bases with no gene match: 8. Germline lookup yields CDR1 GTSNPN and CDR2 SVGIG (reference sequence). CDR3 protein: CAKPTGGGQPQHF. Written as DNA, the CDR3 is TGTGCCAAGCCGACAGGGGGCGGGCAGCCCCAGCATTTT. The full variable domain, in which reference TRBV30 and TRBJ1-5 provide the parts outside the CDR3, is SQTIHQWPATLVQPVGSPLSLECTVEGTSNPNLYWYRQAAGRGLQLLFYSVGIGQISSEVPQNLSASRPQDRQFILSSKKLLLSDSGFYLCAKPTGGGQPQHFGDGTRLSIL.

The rearrangement joins TRBV28 to TRBJ2-2; possibly TRBD2 for D (5 bases). The CDR3 has 15 amino acids. Per the germline V gene, CDR1 is MDHEN and CDR2 is SYDVKM. Trimming shortened V by 4 bases and J by 4 bases, and 13 bases separated the two germline ends. The CDR3 region is CASSSAGSFTGELFF. Written as DNA, the CDR3 is TGTGCCAGCAGTTCCGCGGGCTCCTTCACCGGGGAGCTGTTTTTT.

CDR3 residues: CASSWGVGLPTNEKLFF. CDR3 coding DNA: TGTGCCAGCAGTTGGGGTGTGGGCCTTCCAACTAATGAAAAACTGTTTTTT. The rearrangement joins TRBV28 to TRBJ1-4; no definite D call. CDR1 is MDHEN and CDR2 is SYDVKM in the germline V gene. CDR3 length: 17 residues. V lost 4 bases to trimming and J lost 0 bases, with 15 bases between them. The full variable domain, in which reference TRBV28 and TRBJ1-4 provide the parts outside the CDR3, is DVKVTQSSRYLVKRTGEKVFLECVQDMDHENMFWYRQDPGLGLRLIYFSYDVKMKEKGDIPEGYSVSREKKERFSLILESASTNQTSMYLCASSWGVGLPTNEKLFFGSGTQLSVL.

The V gene is TRBV9, the J gene TRBJ2-1, with 9 bases identical to TRBD2. The germline V gene has CDR1 SGDLS and CDR2 YYNGEE. The trim removed 4 bases at V and 6 bases at J, leaving 8 bases unmatched. This CDR3 is 15 amino acids long. The CDR3 here is CASSPPGLAGNEQFF. Here the CDR3 DNA reads TGTGCCAGCAGCCCCCCGGGACTAGCTGGCAATGAGCAGTTCTTC.

CDR3 sequence (DNA): TGTGCCAGTAGTACTCGGACAGGGGGCGGCGGGACTGAAGCTTTCTTT. Protein: CASSTRTGGGGTEAFF. This chain joins TRBV19 and TRBJ1-1, with TRBD1 matching 11 bases. The CDR3 runs 16 residues. Unmatched junction bases numbered 9, after V lost 4 bases and J lost 5 bases. CDR1 LNHDA and CDR2 SQIVND come from the germline V gene (reference sequence).

Remarks on this clone: The same CDR3 arises from other DNA sequences in this sample as well. The chain has TRBV5-1 and TRBJ1-6; D ambiguous. Germline CDR1 and CDR2: SGHRS and YFSETQ. The CDR3 covers 14 residues. Trimming left V 0 bases short and J 10 bases short, with 11 bases between. The CDR3, as DNA: TGCGCCAGCAGCTTGGAGGGAGGGAACTCACCCCTCCACTTT. Protein product: CASSLEGGNSPLHF. Together with reference TRBV5-1 and TRBJ1-6, the CDR3 gives the full variable domain: KAGVTQTPRYLIKTRGQQVTLSCSPISGHRSVSWYQQTPGQGLQFLFEYFSETQRNKGNFPGRFSGRQFSNSRSEMNVSTLELGDSALYLCASSLEGGNSPLHFGNGTRLTVT.

This chain uses TRBV6-6 with TRBJ2-1, with TRBD2 matching 10 bases. Germline loops: CDR1 MNHNY, CDR2 SVGAGI (reference sequence). V lost 8 bases, J lost 8 bases, and 15 bases stayed unmatched. There are 16 residues in the CDR3. CDR3 amino acids: CASDPSGRAIDHEQFF. CDR3 bases: TGTGCCAGCGACCCCAGCGGGAGGGCCATTGACCATGAGCAGTTCTTC.

V usage is TRBV6-5 and J usage is TRBJ2-4; tentatively, D is TRBD2 (6 bases). V was cut by 4 bases and J by 8 bases, with 15 bases left in between. Germline CDR1 MNHEY, CDR2 SVGAGI. This CDR3 spans 14 amino acids. The CDR3 DNA sequence: TGTGCCAGCAGTTCTACGCTCAGGGAGGACATTCAGTACTTC. Translation: CASSSTLREDIQYF.

The V and J genes are TRBV5-4 and TRBJ2-1; TRBD2 agrees at 9 bases. With V trimmed by 6 bases and J by 3 bases, 13 bases remained unmatched. This CDR3 comprises 17 residues. The V gene's germline CDR1 is SGHNT and CDR2 YYREEE (reference sequence). The CDR3 here is CASKQGGSGSSYNEQFF. CDR3 bases: TGTGCCAGCAAGCAGGGGGGTAGCGGGAGCAGCTACAATGAGCAGTTCTTC.

In nucleotides, the CDR3 is TGCGCCAGCAGCTTGGCCCAGGGTTCCCCCTACGAGCAGTACTTC. Protein: CASSLAQGSPYEQYF. The V call is TRBV5-1, the J call TRBJ2-7; D possibly corresponds to TRBD1 (5 bases). Germline-derived CDR1 and CDR2 are SGHRS and YFSETQ. V lost 0 bases, J lost 2 bases, and 12 bases lay in between. The length of the CDR3 is 15 residues.

With regard to this clone: A read error is possible here, since a much larger clone lies one base away. Other DNA sequences of this sample code for an identical CDR3. The rearrangement links TRBV7-8 to TRBJ1-1; D gene unclear. V dropped 1 base and J dropped 1 base, with 4 bases sitting between them. The germline V gene has CDR1 SGHVS and CDR2 FQNEAQ. This CDR3 comprises 13 residues. The CDR3 region is CASSLERNTEAFF. The CDR3 DNA reads as TGTGCCAGCAGCTTAGAACGGAACACTGAAGCTTTCTTT.

The chain recombines TRBV5-1 with TRBJ2-2; D is ambiguous. V lost 4 bases to trimming and J lost 6 bases, with 19 bases between them. This CDR3 spans 16 amino acids. CDR1 and CDR2 (germline): SGHRS, YFSETQ. CDR3 sequence reads: CASSLRSSENPGELFF. The CDR3 coding sequence is TGCGCCAGCAGCCTTCGGTCTTCGGAAAACCCCGGGGAGCTGTTTTTT.

The chain carries TRBV19 and TRBJ1-5; D is unclear. The CDR3 consists of 13 residues. In germline, CDR1 is LNHDA, CDR2 SQIVND (reference sequence). V was cut by 5 bases and J by 6 bases, with 11 bases left in between. The CDR3 here is CASSSLETQPQHF. CDR3 coding DNA: TGTGCCAGTAGTTCCCTAGAGACTCAGCCCCAGCATTTT.

V gene TRBV30 combines with J gene TRBJ1-2, with D tentatively TRBD1 (5 bases). V lost 0 bases and J lost 4, with 12 bases in between. The CDR3 loop spans 14 amino acids. The V gene's germline CDR1 is GTSNPN and CDR2 SVGIG (reference sequence). The CDR3 sequence is CAWSVQVFIYGYTF. DNA of the CDR3: TGTGCCTGGAGTGTACAGGTTTTCATCTATGGCTACACCTTC.

This clone was seen a single time. Other DNA sequences in this sample translate to the same CDR3. The CDR3: CASSLNRYEQYF. The CDR3 bases are TGTGCCAGCAGCTTAAATCGTTACGAGCAGTACTTC. V gene TRBV7-2 combines with J gene TRBJ2-7, with unresolved D. V shed 2 bases and J shed 4 bases, with 6 bases lying between them. There are 12 residues in the CDR3. Germline-derived CDR1 and CDR2 are SGHTA and FQGNSA.

The gene calls are TRBV28 and TRBJ2-7; 10 bases align to TRBD2. Germline CDR1 is MDHEN and CDR2 is SYDVKM. With 6 bases clipped from V and 4 bases from J, the junction kept 6 bases outside the gene matches. The CDR3 has 14 residues. The CDR3 nucleotides read TGTGCCAGCAGATCCGGACTAGCGGTATACGAGCAGTACTTC. This gives the protein CASRSGLAVYEQYF.

The chain recombines TRBV19 with TRBJ2-7; D not resolved. The CDR3 length is 12 residues. CDR1 is LNHDA and CDR2 is SQIVND in the germline V gene (reference sequence). V gave up 3 bases and J gave up 3 bases, with 6 bases separating them. The CDR3 DNA sequence: TGTGCCAGTAGTATGAAGGGCTACGAGCAGTACTTC. Amino acids: CASSMKGYEQYF.

J is TRBJ2-1 and V is TRBV7-9; D unclear. Germline CDR1 is SEHNR and CDR2 is FQNEAQ (reference sequence). The CDR3 totals 15 residues. Trimming stripped 3 bases from V and 2 bases from J, with 11 bases between. In DNA form, the CDR3 reads TGTGCCAGCAGCTTCCAAAGGGCCCCCTACAATGAGCAGTTCTTC. Residues: CASSFQRAPYNEQFF.

V is TRBV10-1 and J is TRBJ2-2, with 9 bases fitting TRBD1. V lost 6 bases and J lost 6; bases outside the gene matches: 8. Germline V CDR1 and CDR2: WNHNN, SYGVQD (reference sequence). The CDR3 totals 15 residues. The CDR3 DNA is TGCGCCAGCAGCTCCGGGACAGGGTATTCCGGGGAGCTGTTTTTT. It codes for CASSSGTGYSGELFF.

The chain employs TRBV9 and TRBJ2-7; tentatively, D is TRBD1 (6 bases). V was shortened by 4 bases and J by 4 bases, with 21 bases between the two germline ends. Germline assignment: CDR1 SGDLS and CDR2 YYNGEE. CDR3 length: 16 residues. The CDR3 here is CASSPQSKQGFYEQYF. The CDR3 region has the DNA TGTGCCAGCAGCCCCCAATCGAAACAGGGATTTTACGAGCAGTACTTC.

This clone came up a few times. This sample also contains other DNA sequences that code for the same CDR3. The chain joins TRBV29-1 to TRBJ1-1; unclear D gene. Germline assignment: CDR1 SQVTM and CDR2 ANQGSEA. The CDR3 sequence is 13 residues long. The V end was cut by 3 bases, the J end by 0 bases, with 8 bases between. CDR3 amino acids: CSVEGRMNTEAFF. The CDR3 DNA reads as TGCAGCGTTGAGGGCAGGATGAACACTGAAGCTTTCTTT. Complete variable domain (other parts from reference TRBV29-1 and TRBJ1-1): SAVISQKPSRDICQRGTSLTIQCQVDSQVTMMFWYRQQPGQSLTLIATANQGSEATYESGFVIDKFPISRPNLTFSTLTVSNMSPEDSSIYLCSVEGRMNTEAFFGQGTRLTVV.

The chain is built from TRBV11-2 and TRBJ1-5; D is ambiguous. V gave up 3 bases and J gave up 6 bases, with 9 bases separating them. Germline V gene sequence: CDR1 SGHAT, CDR2 FQNNGV. The CDR3 consists of 13 residues. This chain's CDR3 is CASSLSRAQPQHF. DNA of the CDR3: TGTGCCAGCAGCTTGTCAAGGGCTCAGCCCCAGCATTTT. Full variable domain (outside the CDR3, taken from reference TRBV11-2 and TRBJ1-5): EAGVAQSPRYKIIEKRQSVAFWCNPISGHATLYWYQQILGQGPKLLIQFQNNGVVDDSQLPKDRFSAERLKGVDSTLKIQPAKLEDSAVYLCASSLSRAQPQHFGDGTRLSIL.

In nucleotides, the CDR3 is TGTGCCAGCAGCCCAAGAAGCAGTCAAAGCACTGAAGCTTTCTTT. It yields the protein CASSPRSSQSTEAFF. This chain connects TRBV7-2 to TRBJ1-1; the D is unclear. This CDR3 contains 15 residues. Looked up from germline, CDR1 is SGHTA and CDR2 is FQGNSA. V was cut by 5 bases and J by 4 bases, with 17 bases left in between.

With respect to this clone: The sample has other DNA sequences that encode this CDR3 too. The rearrangement uses TRBV5-4 and TRBJ2-3, with D hard to call. Trimming cost V 0 bases and J 3 bases, with 8 bases left between them. The CDR3 covers 14 residues. Germline CDR1 and CDR2: SGHNT and YYREEE (reference sequence). CDR3 nucleotides: TGTGCCAGCAGCTTGGGGGTGGGGACAGATACGCAGTATTTT. This codes for CASSLGVGTDTQYF.

A remark on this clone: This specimen includes other DNA sequences encoding the same CDR3. This chain connects TRBV4-1 to TRBJ2-1; TRBD2 is a possible D gene (6 bases). Trimming left V 1 base short and J 0 bases short, with 10 bases between. From germline, CDR1 is MGHRA and CDR2 YSYEKL. CDR3 length: 16 amino acids. The CDR3, as DNA: TGCGCCAGCAGCCAAGTTGGGACTGTCTCCTACAATGAGCAGTTCTTC. Amino acids: CASSQVGTVSYNEQFF.

In its sample, this clone was seen a few times. This chain's CDR3 is CSVRDISSSEAFF. CDR3 sequence (DNA): TGCAGCGTGCGGGACATCTCTTCATCCGAAGCTTTCTTT. This chain connects TRBV29-1 to TRBJ1-1, with D perhaps matching TRBD1 (6 bases). Trimming took off 6 bases at V and 8 bases at J, with 19 bases between the two ends. The CDR3 consists of 13 residues. From germline, CDR1 is SQVTM and CDR2 ANQGSEA.